The 32 T cell receptor beta chains below come from one sample, sequenced in a study of T-cell reconstitution after alpha-beta-depleted transplantation in children. Molecular barcoding with unique molecular identifiers was used for the TCRbeta library. MiXCR, run by TCRdb on the PCR reads, gives a single entry per CDR3 protein. The table shows approximately 200,000 distinct CDR3 sequences, with about 14% occurring only once. This specimen was PBMCs from the stem cell graft donor, taken from the stem cell graft. These receptors came from a human donor who donated a stem cell graft to a child with acute lymphoblastic leukemia.

This clonotype was picked up many times. V usage is TRBV12-3 or TRBV12-4 and J usage is TRBJ1-5, with D uncertain. Trimming removed 5 bases from V and 3 bases from J, with 11 bases in between. This CDR3 region has 14 residues. The CDR3 DNA is TGTGCCAGCAGTCCACGGGGATACAATCAGCCCCAGCATTTT. Translated: CASSPRGYNQPQHF.

The rearrangement uses TRBV5-1 and TRBJ1-1, with a tentative D call TRBD1 (6 bases). The ends were cut back, 4 bases at V and 1 base at J, with 17 bases in the middle. The CDR3 length is 16 residues. Germline V gene data show CDR1 as SGHRS and CDR2 as YFSETQ. The CDR3 region is CASSNEYYRENTEAFF. CDR3 nucleotides: TGCGCCAGCAGCAATGAATACTACAGGGAGAACACTGAAGCTTTCTTT. Combining the CDR3 with reference TRBV5-1 and TRBJ1-1 gives the whole variable domain KAGVTQTPRYLIKTRGQQVTLSCSPISGHRSVSWYQQTPGQGLQFLFEYFSETQRNKGNFPGRFSGRQFSNSRSEMNVSTLELGDSALYLCASSNEYYRENTEAFFGQGTRLTVV.

This chain uses TRBV4-1 with TRBJ2-7; D may match TRBD1 or TRBD2 (6 bases each). Germline V gene lookup returns CDR1 MGHRA and CDR2 YSYEKL. The CDR3 has 11 residues. V was pared by 4 bases and J by 9 bases, with 10 bases between. The CDR3 here is CASSLGGWQYF. The CDR3 nucleotides are TGCGCCAGCAGCCTAGGGGGGTGGCAGTACTTC.

V gene TRBV5-1 combines with J gene TRBJ2-7, with D unresolved. The CDR3 runs 14 residues. Germline lookup yields CDR1 SGHRS and CDR2 YFSETQ. The V end was cut by 1 base, the J end by 0 bases, with 8 bases between. The CDR3 sequence is CASSLIPSSYEQYF. The CDR3 bases are TGCGCCAGCAGCTTGATACCGAGCTCCTACGAGCAGTACTTC.

This clonotype was detected ten times or more. The rearrangement links TRBV7-6 to TRBJ2-3, with D uncertain. Germline V lookup: CDR1 SGHVS, CDR2 FNYEAQ. This CDR3 is 12 amino acids long. The V and J ends lost 4 bases and 5 bases respectively, with 7 bases between them. CDR3 coding DNA: TGTGCCAGCAGCTCCTCGGGAGATACGCAGTATTTT. This codes for CASSSSGDTQYF.

This chain uses TRBV12-3 or TRBV12-4 with TRBJ1-2, with D perhaps matching TRBD1 (5 bases). This CDR3 spans 13 amino acids. Trimming cost V 3 bases and J 8 bases, with 13 bases left between them. CDR3 DNA sequence: TGTGCCAGCAGTTTTACGGGGGTGGGAGGCTACACCTTC. Its protein product is CASSFTGVGGYTF.

This clonotype was found a few times. CDR3 in amino acids: CASSLGTSGSFHEQFF. The CDR3 DNA reads as TGTGCCAGCAGCTTAGGGACTAGCGGGAGTTTCCATGAGCAGTTCTTC. The chain links TRBV7-9 to TRBJ2-1, with TRBD2 matching 13 bases. The V segment lost 1 base and the J segment 8 bases; nucleotides outside the gene matches: 5. Germline V gene data show CDR1 as SEHNR and CDR2 as FQNEAQ (reference sequence). The CDR3 covers 16 residues.

At least ten counts were recorded for this clonotype. The chain joins TRBV7-6 to TRBJ1-4; D remains unclear. Trimming took 1 base from V and 13 from J, leaving 19 bases between them. CDR3 length: 15 amino acids. CDR1 is SGHVS and CDR2 is FNYEAQ in the germline V gene. The CDR3 coding sequence is TGTGCCAGCAGCTTAGAGGAGAGCGCCCTAAATCGACTGTTTTTT. It codes for CASSLEESALNRLFF.

This clonotype has a count of ten or more. The chain uses TRBV12-3 or TRBV12-4 and TRBJ1-2; no clear D. Trimming left V 5 bases short and J 2 bases short, with 9 bases between. The CDR3 runs 13 residues. The chain's CDR3 is CASSQSGNYGYTF. The CDR3 DNA sequence: TGTGCCAGCAGTCAGTCGGGGAACTATGGCTACACCTTC.

Turning to this clonotype: This may stem from a read error, because a much larger clone lies one nucleotide away. The chain carries TRBV6-1 and TRBJ2-3; D is possibly TRBD2 (5 bases). Germline V CDR1 and CDR2: MNHNS, SASEGT. The CDR3 spans 14 residues. Trimming pared 7 bases from V and 5 bases from J, leaving 16 bases between. CDR3: CASKRRTSRDTQYF. CDR3 DNA sequence: TGTGCCAGCAAACGGCGGACTTCCCGAGATACGCAGTATTTT.

Ten or more counts support this clonotype. This chain connects TRBV12-3 or TRBV12-4 to TRBJ2-5; a weak D match, TRBD2 (5 bases). The CDR3 consists of 13 residues. V was clipped by 3 bases and J by 5 bases, with 10 bases between them. The CDR3 spells CASSFPPGETQYF. The CDR3 DNA reads as TGTGCCAGCAGTTTTCCGCCGGGGGAGACCCAGTACTTC.

This clonotype was detected ten times or more. The chain has TRBV6-1 and TRBJ2-3, with 7 bases fitting TRBD2. This CDR3 has 14 amino acids. Germline assignment: CDR1 MNHNS and CDR2 SASEGT. The trim removed 9 bases at V and 3 bases at J, leaving 9 bases unmatched. The CDR3 DNA is TGTGCCAGGTACTGGCGGGAGATGACAGATACGCAGTATTTT. Translating it yields CARYWREMTDTQYF.

Ten or more counts support this clonotype. This rearrangement joins TRBV5-6 to TRBJ2-2, with 7 bases lining up with TRBD1. This CDR3 has 15 amino acids. Looked up from germline, CDR1 is SGHDT and CDR2 is YYEEEE. The junction had 1 base not matched to a gene; V was cut back by 0 bases and J by 2 bases. In nucleotides, the CDR3 is TGTGCCAGCAGCTTGGGAGGGGGCAACACCGGGGAGCTGTTTTTT. As protein: CASSLGGGNTGELFF.

This clonotype has at least ten counts. This chain links TRBV5-1 with TRBJ1-1; D not resolved. Germline CDR1 and CDR2: SGHRS and YFSETQ. This CDR3 is built from 15 residues. V gave up 1 base and J gave up 1 base, with 11 bases separating them. Written as DNA, the CDR3 is TGCGCCAGCAGCTTGCGTTCGATATCGAACACTGAAGCTTTCTTT. This encodes CASSLRSISNTEAFF.

This clonotype was recorded at least ten times. This sequence joins TRBV20-1 and TRBJ2-2; TRBD2 matches at 14 bases. CDR1 and CDR2 from the germline V gene are DFQATT and SNEGSKA (reference sequence). The ends lost 0 bases at V and 5 bases at J; junction bases unmatched: 2. The CDR3 totals 16 residues. The CDR3 here is CSARDGTSGRTGELFF. The CDR3 region has the DNA TGCAGTGCTAGAGATGGGACTAGCGGGAGAACCGGGGAGCTGTTTTTT.

This clonotype has just a few counts. The chain is built from TRBV7-9 and TRBJ1-3; no reliable D call. Germline V CDR1 and CDR2: SEHNR, FQNEAQ (reference sequence). V gave up 6 bases and J gave up 0 bases, with 9 bases separating them. The CDR3 loop spans 14 amino acids. The CDR3 nucleotides are TGTGCCAGCAGTTTGATTGACTCTGGAAACACCATATATTTT. Translating gives CASSLIDSGNTIYF.

This clonotype occurred many times. The chain links TRBV7-6 to TRBJ1-1, with D perhaps matching TRBD1 (6 bases). Germline loops: CDR1 SGHVS, CDR2 FNYEAQ. V dropped 1 base and J dropped 4 bases, with 13 bases sitting between them. CDR3 size: 15 residues. The CDR3 region is CASSLGREGGTEAFF. The CDR3, as DNA: TGTGCCAGCAGCTTAGGGCGTGAGGGGGGCACTGAAGCTTTCTTT.

This clonotype was recorded many times. J is TRBJ2-7 and V is TRBV25-1, with D unclear. Germline V gives CDR1 MGHDK, CDR2 SYGVNS. The V end lost 4 bases, the J end lost 2 bases, and 6 bases lay between the germline ends. This CDR3 is 12 amino acids long. The CDR3 DNA is TGTGCCAGCAGTGTCGGAGCCTACGAGCAGTACTTC. Protein sequence: CASSVGAYEQYF.

The chain has TRBV12-3 or TRBV12-4 and TRBJ1-1; D gene uncertain. This CDR3 comprises 13 residues. V gave up 6 bases and J gave up 6 bases, with 14 bases separating them. The CDR3 DNA reads TGTGCCAGCAGACGATACCGCGGCGCTGAAGCTTTCTTT. Its translation is CASRRYRGAEAFF.

This clonotype was counted at least ten times. V usage is TRBV20-1 and J usage is TRBJ2-7; 9 nucleotides align to TRBD1. The CDR3 spans 12 residues. CDR1 and CDR2 (germline): DFQATT, SNEGSKA (reference sequence). The CDR3, as DNA: TGCAGCGGGACAGGGAATTCCTACGAGCAGTACTTC. It yields the protein CSGTGNSYEQYF.

This rearrangement joins TRBV2 to TRBJ2-5; D not resolved. This CDR3 is built from 12 residues. V was shortened by 8 bases and J by 0 bases, with 7 bases between the two germline ends. Germline CDR1 SNHLY, CDR2 FYNNEI. CDR3: CASEVYQETQYF. The CDR3 DNA reads as TGTGCCAGCGAAGTGTACCAAGAGACCCAGTACTTC.

This clonotype was seen ten or more times. The chain employs TRBV5-1 and TRBJ2-7; 10 bases map to TRBD2. The V and J ends lost 0 bases and 5 bases, in that order; junction bases with no gene match: 5. Germline V gene data show CDR1 as SGHRS and CDR2 as YFSETQ. The CDR3 is 15 residues long. The CDR3 region is CASSLVSSGSDEQYF. Here the CDR3 DNA reads TGCGCCAGCAGCTTGGTCTCTAGCGGGAGTGACGAGCAGTACTTC.

This clonotype has ten or more counts. The chain carries TRBV12-3 or TRBV12-4 and TRBJ2-3; 7 bases are a match to TRBD2. V was pared by 3 bases and J by 6 bases, with 9 bases of the junction left unmatched. The CDR3 extends over 15 amino acids. CDR3 sequence reads: CASSFGRAGADTQYF. CDR3 sequence (DNA): TGTGCCAGCAGTTTCGGCAGGGCGGGAGCGGATACGCAGTATTTT.

This clonotype was detected many times. V usage is TRBV20-1 and J usage is TRBJ2-7; D perhaps matches TRBD2 (5 bases). The CDR3 is made up of 12 amino acids. Trimming took off 6 bases at V and 0 bases at J, with 9 bases between the two ends. In germline, CDR1 is DFQATT, CDR2 SNEGSKA (reference sequence). The CDR3 loop reads CSAEGASYEQYF. DNA for the CDR3: TGCAGTGCCGAGGGCGCCTCCTACGAGCAGTACTTC.

This clonotype was found a few times. The gene calls are TRBV7-9 and TRBJ2-2; D gene unclear. Germline loops: CDR1 SEHNR, CDR2 FQNEAQ (reference sequence). Trimming left V 3 bases short and J 0 bases short, with 8 bases between. The CDR3 is 15 amino acids. CDR3 sequence (DNA): TGTGCCAGCAGCTTGGGTGAAGCGAACACCGGGGAGCTGTTTTTT. Translation: CASSLGEANTGELFF.

This clonotype was observed many times. The rearrangement uses TRBV11-2 and TRBJ2-4; 7 bases agree with TRBD2. Trimming cost V 2 bases and J 9 bases; bases outside gene matches: 16. Germline V gives CDR1 SGHAT, CDR2 FQNNGV. The CDR3 sequence is 17 residues long. The CDR3 loop reads CASSLRGRAIIYAIQYF. The DNA for the CDR3 is TGTGCCAGCAGCTTAAGAGGGAGGGCCATAATATACGCCATTCAGTACTTC. Based on the CDR3 plus reference TRBV11-2 and TRBJ2-4, the full variable domain is EAGVAQSPRYKIIEKRQSVAFWCNPISGHATLYWYQQILGQGPKLLIQFQNNGVVDDSQLPKDRFSAERLKGVDSTLKIQPAKLEDSAVYLCASSLRGRAIIYAIQYFGAGTRLSVL.

This clonotype occurred many times. The V and J genes are TRBV5-1 and TRBJ2-1; TRBD2 might be the D (6 bases). The germline CDR1 and CDR2 sequences are SGHRS and YFSETQ. The length of the CDR3 is 15 residues. The germline V and J ends were trimmed by 0 bases and 2 bases, with 9 bases remaining between them. This CDR3 reads CASSLAGETYNEQFF. The CDR3 DNA follows: TGCGCCAGCAGCTTGGCGGGAGAAACCTACAATGAGCAGTTCTTC.

This clonotype was found many times. CDR3 protein: CASGPQTGQSEAFF. The CDR3 region has the DNA TGCGCCAGCGGACCCCAGACAGGGCAAAGTGAAGCTTTCTTT. The chain has TRBV5-1 and TRBJ1-1; 7 nucleotides agree with TRBD1. The ends lost 7 bases at V and 7 bases at J; junction bases unmatched: 13. The CDR3 loop spans 14 amino acids. The germline V gene has CDR1 SGHRS and CDR2 YFSETQ.

The gene calls are TRBV13 and TRBJ2-7; 11 bases are shared with TRBD2. CDR3 size: 17 residues. Trimming removed 0 bases from V and 3 bases from J; junction bases left unmatched: 7. Looked up from germline, CDR1 is PRHDT and CDR2 is FYEKMQ (reference sequence). The chain's CDR3 is CASSLGTSGKVYYEQYF. Written as DNA, the CDR3 is TGTGCCAGCAGCTTAGGGACTAGCGGGAAAGTTTACTACGAGCAGTACTTC. Supplemented by reference TRBV13 and TRBJ2-7, the full variable domain reads AAGVIQSPRHLIKEKRETATLKCYPIPRHDTVYWYQQGPGQDPQFLISFYEKMQSDKGSIPDRFSAQQFSDYHSELNMSSLELGDSALYFCASSLGTSGKVYYEQYFGPGTRLTVT.

This clonotype was seen ten or more times. The J gene is TRBJ2-1, the V gene TRBV20-1, with 11 bases that match TRBD1. The CDR3 totals 14 residues. Germline CDR1 is DFQATT and CDR2 is SNEGSKA (reference sequence). V trimming: 6 bases; J trimming: 4 bases; junction bases outside the gene matches: 5. The CDR3 bases are TGCAGTGCAACCGGGACAGGGGGATACAATGAGCAGTTCTTC. Translating gives CSATGTGGYNEQFF.

The table lists this clonotype with many counts. The chain links TRBV7-9 to TRBJ2-3, with 7 bases matching TRBD2. Germline-derived CDR1 and CDR2 are SEHNR and FQNEAQ (reference sequence). The J segment lost 1 base and the V segment lost 3 bases, leaving 1 base of the junction unmatched. CDR3 size: 14 residues. CDR3: CASSFTSGTDTQYF. The CDR3 DNA follows: TGTGCCAGCAGCTTTACTAGCGGCACAGATACGCAGTATTTT.

For this clonotype: This may stem from a read error, because a much larger clone lies one nucleotide away. J is TRBJ2-5 and V is TRBV12-3 or TRBV12-4; D may be TRBD1 (6 bases). The CDR3 has 16 residues. The CDR3 sequence is CATSFLGAESQETQYF. CDR3 DNA: TGTGCCACCAGTTTCTTGGGGGCCGAAAGCCAAGAGACCCAGTACTTC.